Relative to its sample, the clone carrying this TCR beta chain is medium-sized. Its cognate antigen is unknown. Indicated time point: sample taken at primary tumor resection. The donors, more than 55 patients with untreated early-stage non-small cell lung cancer, provided the samples. TCRdb recomputed calls from the 5' RACE reads with MiXCR, one row per CDR3 protein. The sample lists 4,500 to 6,500 distinct CDR3 sequences; over 4% were seen once. The CDR3 contains 12 residues. CDR1 and CDR2 (germline): SNHLY, FYNNEI. These data originate in a study of spatial heterogeneity in lung cancer. Study-wide findings and caveats: Tumor mutation count correlated with how many alpha and beta TCRs expanded intratumorally.

The chain is built from TRBV2 and TRBJ1-4; the match to TRBD1 covers 9 bases. This clonotype was obtained from a male donor with early-stage non-small cell lung cancer. Sequences were derived from lung tumor tissue, sampled at surgery. The CDR3 nucleotides are TGTGTTTCGGGACAGGGTAATGAAAAACTGTTTTTT. Translation gives CVSGQGNEKLFF. Looking up the rest from reference TRBV2 and TRBJ1-4 gives the full variable domain: EPEVTQTPSHQVTQMGQEVILRCVPISNHLYFYWYRQILGQKVEFLVSFYNNEISEKSEIFDDQFSVERPDGSNFTLKIRSTKLEDSAMYFCVSGQGNEKLFFGSGTQLSVL.